The clone carrying this T cell receptor (beta chain) is categorized as medium-sized (0.01 to 0.1%). This sample stems from a study of T cell clones after liver transplantation. Study details: Apart from a few HCV-positive recipients, transplants were for non-autoimmune, non-viral reasons.

The germline CDR1 and CDR2 sequences are LNHDA and SQIVND (reference sequence). CDR3 length: 14 amino acids. The V end lost 4 bases, the J end lost 5 bases, and 12 bases lay between the germline ends. Profiled with immunoSEQ multiplex PCR; TCRdb holds only in-frame clones, not every one. The table lists 20,000 to 25,000 clones, under 95% of them singletons. This sequence was found in a human patient who received a liver transplant. Part of the T cells may come from the graft donor. The sample consisted of CD8+ T cells from blood, taken approximately 26 months after liver transplant. This chain links TRBV19 with TRBJ1-5; a weak D match, TRBD1 (6 bases). CDR3: CASSTQGRDQPQHF. The CDR3 DNA is TGTGCCAGTAGTACCCAGGGGCGGGATCAGCCCCAGCATTTT.